A selection of T cell receptor beta chains follows, all from one sample in a study of patients and donors after allogeneic stem cell transplantation. Using its own MiXCR run on the RT-PCR reads, TCRdb lists one record per CDR3 protein. The table lists about 40,000 distinct CDR3 sequences, under 40% of them singletons. Material for sequencing was blood, either unsorted or a sorted T cell fraction (not recorded which). Receptors originate from a human donor who was either an allogeneic HSCT recipient or a stem cell or donor lymphocyte infusion donor (not recorded which). It is not recorded whose cells these are; they may come from a transplant donor. Both conserved end residues are part of each CDR3. Each record gives: J gene, CDR3 length, D gene, V gene, clone size, CDR3 protein, CDR3 DNA. A D gene is named only where the DNA matches it firmly. The listing skips clone size in some rows; elsewhere it reads once, few, many or a size class.

J gene: TRBJ2-3
CDR3 length: 15
D gene: TRBD2
V gene: TRBV6-5
clone size: few
CDR3 protein: CASTRAGPFTDTQYF
CDR3 DNA: TGTGCCAGCACAAGAGCGGGACCCTTCACAGATACGCAGTATTTT

J gene: TRBJ2-3
CDR3 length: 14
D gene: TRBD2
V gene: TRBV7-9
clone size: few
CDR3 protein: CASRIAGGPDTQYF
CDR3 DNA: TGTGCCAGCAGGATAGCGGGAGGGCCAGATACGCAGTATTTT

J gene: TRBJ2-1
CDR3 length: 15
D gene: -
V gene: TRBV7-7
clone size: once
CDR3 protein: CASSPGPSEYNEQFF
CDR3 DNA: TGTGCTAGCAGTCCAGGACCGTCCGAGTACAATGAGCAGTTCTTC

J gene: TRBJ1-1
CDR3 length: 13
D gene: TRBD1
V gene: TRBV25-1
clone size: few
CDR3 protein: CASRGQGARNPFF
CDR3 DNA: TGTGCCAGCAGAGGACAGGGGGCGCGTAATCCTTTCTTT

J gene: TRBJ2-2
CDR3 length: 16
D gene: -
V gene: TRBV27
clone size: -
CDR3 protein: CASSLRADPNTGELFF
CDR3 DNA: TGTGCCAGCAGTTTAAGGGCAGATCCGAACACCGGGGAGCTGTTTTTT

J gene: TRBJ2-2
CDR3 length: 17
D gene: TRBD2
V gene: TRBV4-1
clone size: -
CDR3 protein: CASSQFPGLAGAGELFF
CDR3 DNA: TGCGCCAGCAGCCAATTCCCGGGACTAGCGGGAGCCGGGGAGCTGTTTTTT

J gene: TRBJ1-4
CDR3 length: 15
D gene: -
V gene: TRBV7-9
clone size: many
CDR3 protein: CASSLRVTTNEKLFF
CDR3 DNA: TGTGCCAGCAGCTTACGTGTGACAACTAATGAAAAACTGTTTTTT

J gene: TRBJ2-7
CDR3 length: 15
D gene: -
V gene: TRBV6-4
clone size: few
CDR3 protein: CASSKQGGGSYEQYF
CDR3 DNA: TGTGCCAGCAGTAAACAGGGAGGGGGTTCCTACGAGCAGTACTTC

J gene: TRBJ2-7
CDR3 length: 15
D gene: -
V gene: TRBV29-1
clone size: -
CDR3 protein: CSVDTGLSLPNEQYF
CDR3 DNA: TGCAGCGTTGATACGGGGCTCAGCCTCCCAAACGAGCAGTACTTC

J gene: TRBJ1-2
CDR3 length: 12
D gene: TRBD1
V gene: TRBV28
clone size: -
CDR3 protein: CASNTGGYGYTF
CDR3 DNA: TGTGCCAGCAACACAGGGGGCTATGGCTACACCTTC

J gene: TRBJ2-4
CDR3 length: 15
D gene: -
V gene: TRBV3-1
clone size: -
CDR3 protein: CASSQGPLAKNIQYF
CDR3 DNA: TGTGCCAGCAGCCAAGGACCATTAGCCAAAAACATTCAGTACTTC

J gene: TRBJ2-3
CDR3 length: 15
D gene: -
V gene: TRBV18
clone size: many
CDR3 protein: CASSWAQPSTDTQYF
CDR3 DNA: TGTGCCAGCTCATGGGCACAACCTAGCACAGATACGCAGTATTTT

J gene: TRBJ2-2
CDR3 length: 14
D gene: -
V gene: TRBV12-3/TRBV12-4
clone size: -
CDR3 protein: CASTLALGVGELFF
CDR3 DNA: TGTGCCAGCACCCTGGCCTTGGGTGTCGGGGAGCTGTTTTTT

J gene: TRBJ2-1
CDR3 length: 15
D gene: -
V gene: TRBV5-1
clone size: few
CDR3 protein: CASSLVGPAYNEQFF
CDR3 DNA: TGCGCCAGCAGCTTGGTTGGGCCCGCCTACAATGAGCAGTTCTTC

J gene: TRBJ2-1
CDR3 length: 12
D gene: TRBD1
V gene: TRBV29-1
clone size: few
CDR3 protein: CSAGQGTNEQFF
CDR3 DNA: TGCAGCGCCGGACAGGGTACGAATGAGCAGTTCTTC

J gene: TRBJ2-3
CDR3 length: 14
D gene: -
V gene: TRBV6-5
clone size: few
CDR3 protein: CASRPSLPGGTQYF
CDR3 DNA: TGTGCCAGCAGACCATCTTTACCTGGGGGGACGCAGTATTTT

J gene: TRBJ2-2
CDR3 length: 17
D gene: TRBD2
V gene: TRBV7-9
clone size: few
CDR3 protein: CASSPRLAGTLTGELFF
CDR3 DNA: TGTGCCAGCAGCCCGCGACTAGCGGGTACCCTCACCGGGGAGCTGTTTTTT

J gene: TRBJ2-7
CDR3 length: 15
D gene: TRBD2
V gene: TRBV5-1
clone size: few
CDR3 protein: CASSLSASGSYEQYF
CDR3 DNA: TGCGCCAGCAGCTTGTCGGCTAGCGGCTCCTACGAGCAGTACTTC

J gene: TRBJ2-5
CDR3 length: 11
D gene: -
V gene: TRBV7-2
clone size: -
CDR3 protein: CASSRQETQYF
CDR3 DNA: TGTGCCAGCAGCCGGCAAGAGACCCAGTACTTC

J gene: TRBJ2-3
CDR3 length: 15
D gene: TRBD2
V gene: TRBV7-8
clone size: -
CDR3 protein: CASSLSGSRTDTQYF
CDR3 DNA: TGTGCCAGCAGCTTGAGCGGGAGCCGCACAGATACGCAGTATTTT

J gene: TRBJ2-5
CDR3 length: 14
D gene: TRBD2
V gene: TRBV6-6
clone size: -
CDR3 protein: CASSPQGGSETQYF
CDR3 DNA: TGTGCCAGCAGTCCTCAGGGAGGGTCGGAGACCCAGTACTTC

J gene: TRBJ1-2
CDR3 length: 12
D gene: TRBD1
V gene: TRBV29-1
clone size: -
CDR3 protein: CSVERDRDGYTF
CDR3 DNA: TGCAGCGTTGAGAGGGACAGGGATGGCTACACCTTC

J gene: TRBJ1-5
CDR3 length: 14
D gene: TRBD1
V gene: TRBV2
clone size: many
CDR3 protein: CASRARQGNQPQHF
CDR3 DNA: TGTGCCAGCAGGGCTAGACAGGGGAACCAGCCCCAGCATTTT

J gene: TRBJ1-6
CDR3 length: 17
D gene: TRBD1
V gene: TRBV14
clone size: -
CDR3 protein: CASSSRARGRYNSPLHF
CDR3 DNA: TGTGCCAGCAGCTCGCGAGCCAGGGGGCGATATAATTCACCCCTCCACTTT

J gene: TRBJ1-4
CDR3 length: 15
D gene: -
V gene: TRBV7-9
clone size: -
CDR3 protein: CASSLAAPRREKLFF
CDR3 DNA: TGTGCCAGCAGCTTAGCGGCACCTCGACGTGAAAAACTGTTTTTT

J gene: TRBJ1-5
CDR3 length: 15
D gene: TRBD1
V gene: TRBV9
clone size: many
CDR3 protein: CASSLQGSGNQPQHF
CDR3 DNA: TGTGCCAGCAGCTTACAGGGGAGCGGCAATCAGCCCCAGCATTTT

J gene: TRBJ2-1
CDR3 length: 18
D gene: -
V gene: TRBV7-9
clone size: few
CDR3 protein: CASRPRVTRGLPYNEQFF
CDR3 DNA: TGTGCCAGCAGACCTCGTGTAACCAGAGGACTACCCTACAATGAGCAGTTCTTC

J gene: TRBJ1-5
CDR3 length: 15
D gene: -
V gene: TRBV25-1
clone size: few
CDR3 protein: CASSKDTYSNQPQHF
CDR3 DNA: TGTGCCAGCAGTAAGGACACCTATAGCAATCAGCCCCAGCATTTT

J gene: TRBJ1-5
CDR3 length: 16
D gene: -
V gene: TRBV11-2
clone size: -
CDR3 protein: CASSLGGQTVGQPQHF
CDR3 DNA: TGTGCCAGCAGCTTAGGCGGACAGACGGTAGGTCAGCCCCAGCATTTT

J gene: TRBJ2-2
CDR3 length: 14
D gene: -
V gene: TRBV19
clone size: -
CDR3 protein: CASSPLKGTGELFF
CDR3 DNA: TGTGCCAGTAGTCCCCTTAAGGGGACCGGGGAGCTGTTTTTT

J gene: TRBJ1-3
CDR3 length: 16
D gene: TRBD1
V gene: TRBV6-5
clone size: many
CDR3 protein: CASSWDRATIRNTIYF
CDR3 DNA: TGTGCCAGCAGTTGGGACAGGGCGACAATCAGAAACACCATATATTTT

J gene: TRBJ1-3
CDR3 length: 13
D gene: -
V gene: TRBV20-1
clone size: -
CDR3 protein: CSAPPSSGNTIYF
CDR3 DNA: TGCAGTGCCCCCCCAAGCTCTGGAAACACCATATATTTT

J gene: TRBJ2-5
CDR3 length: 14
D gene: TRBD2
V gene: TRBV18
clone size: -
CDR3 protein: CASSGTRDQETQYF
CDR3 DNA: TGTGCCAGCTCAGGGACTAGGGACCAAGAGACCCAGTACTTC

J gene: TRBJ2-1
CDR3 length: 16
D gene: TRBD2
V gene: TRBV7-9
clone size: -
CDR3 protein: CASSSLAGGPYNEQFF
CDR3 DNA: TGTGCCAGCAGCTCGCTAGCGGGAGGGCCTTACAATGAGCAGTTCTTC

J gene: TRBJ1-5
CDR3 length: 17
D gene: TRBD1
V gene: TRBV5-1
clone size: -
CDR3 protein: CASSLVSGGEDNQPQHF
CDR3 DNA: TGCGCCAGCAGCTTGGTATCAGGGGGCGAGGACAATCAGCCCCAGCATTTT

J gene: TRBJ2-1
CDR3 length: 14
D gene: TRBD2
V gene: TRBV28
clone size: once
CDR3 protein: CASIRLSGPIQQFF
CDR3 DNA: TGTGCCAGCATCCGGCTTAGCGGGCCAATCCAGCAGTTCTTC

J gene: TRBJ1-1
CDR3 length: 15
D gene: -
V gene: TRBV7-9
clone size: -
CDR3 protein: CASSLLQGSNTEAFF
CDR3 DNA: TGTGCCAGCAGCTTACTACAGGGAAGTAACACTGAAGCTTTCTTT

J gene: TRBJ2-3
CDR3 length: 16
D gene: -
V gene: TRBV4-3
clone size: -
CDR3 protein: CASSQGVAGSTDTQYF
CDR3 DNA: TGCGCCAGCAGCCAAGGGGTTGCAGGGAGCACAGATACGCAGTATTTT

J gene: TRBJ1-1
CDR3 length: 16
D gene: -
V gene: TRBV5-4
clone size: few
CDR3 protein: CASSSVQGIFGTEAFF
CDR3 DNA: TGTGCCAGCAGTTCCGTTCAGGGGATCTTCGGCACTGAAGCTTTCTTT

J gene: TRBJ2-5
CDR3 length: 13
D gene: -
V gene: TRBV18
clone size: -
CDR3 protein: CASSPQTVETQYF
CDR3 DNA: TGTGCCAGCTCACCACAAACAGTGGAGACCCAGTACTTC

J gene: TRBJ2-2
CDR3 length: 17
D gene: TRBD2
V gene: TRBV10-1
clone size: -
CDR3 protein: CASRPSPWGRDTGELFF
CDR3 DNA: TGCGCCAGCAGGCCGAGCCCCTGGGGGAGGGACACCGGGGAGCTGTTTTTT

J gene: TRBJ2-1
CDR3 length: 14
D gene: TRBD2
V gene: TRBV6-5
clone size: -
CDR3 protein: CASSLAGASAEQFF
CDR3 DNA: TGTGCCAGCAGTCTAGCGGGAGCATCAGCTGAGCAGTTCTTC

J gene: TRBJ1-1
CDR3 length: 13
D gene: -
V gene: TRBV5-8
clone size: few
CDR3 protein: CASSVQGRPEAFF
CDR3 DNA: TGTGCCAGCAGCGTCCAGGGTCGCCCTGAAGCTTTCTTT

J gene: TRBJ2-7
CDR3 length: 13
D gene: TRBD2
V gene: TRBV6-2/TRBV6-3
clone size: -
CDR3 protein: CASSWTRSYEQYF
CDR3 DNA: TGTGCCAGCAGTTGGACTAGATCCTACGAGCAGTACTTC

J gene: TRBJ1-2
CDR3 length: 14
D gene: TRBD1
V gene: TRBV19
clone size: few
CDR3 protein: CASSIDRVRDGYTF
CDR3 DNA: TGTGCCAGTAGTATTGACAGGGTGAGAGATGGCTACACCTTC

J gene: TRBJ2-7
CDR3 length: 16
D gene: TRBD1
V gene: TRBV5-1
clone size: -
CDR3 protein: CASSSRPGQGANEQYF
CDR3 DNA: TGCGCCAGCAGCTCCCGACCGGGACAGGGGGCCAACGAGCAGTACTTC

J gene: TRBJ2-5
CDR3 length: 11
D gene: -
V gene: TRBV6-6
clone size: -
CDR3 protein: CASSLDGTQYF
CDR3 DNA: TGTGCCAGCAGTTTGGATGGGACCCAGTACTTC

J gene: TRBJ2-5
CDR3 length: 14
D gene: TRBD2
V gene: TRBV4-3
clone size: -
CDR3 protein: CASSLFLAGETQYF
CDR3 DNA: TGCGCCAGCAGCCTCTTCCTAGCGGGAGAGACCCAGTACTTC

J gene: TRBJ1-1
CDR3 length: 13
D gene: -
V gene: TRBV9
clone size: many
CDR3 protein: CASSVGGDTEAFF
CDR3 DNA: TGTGCCAGCAGCGTCGGAGGGGACACTGAAGCTTTCTTT

J gene: TRBJ1-3
CDR3 length: 14
D gene: -
V gene: TRBV4-3
clone size: few
CDR3 protein: CASSQGVQGNTIYF
CDR3 DNA: TGCGCCAGCAGCCAAGGGGTGCAGGGAAACACCATATATTTT

J gene: TRBJ2-1
CDR3 length: 15
D gene: -
V gene: TRBV20-1
clone size: -
CDR3 protein: CSARDRASSYNEQFF
CDR3 DNA: TGCAGTGCTAGAGATCGAGCGAGCTCCTACAATGAGCAGTTCTTC

J gene: TRBJ1-5
CDR3 length: 14
D gene: TRBD1
V gene: TRBV28
clone size: -
CDR3 protein: CASSSTGEARPQHF
CDR3 DNA: TGTGCCAGCAGTTCAACAGGGGAAGCGCGGCCCCAGCATTTT

J gene: TRBJ2-5
CDR3 length: 14
D gene: TRBD2
V gene: TRBV20-1
clone size: -
CDR3 protein: CSAREAGGRETQYF
CDR3 DNA: TGCAGTGCTAGAGAAGCGGGAGGAAGAGAGACCCAGTACTTC

J gene: TRBJ1-6
CDR3 length: 15
D gene: TRBD1
V gene: TRBV12-3/TRBV12-4
clone size: many
CDR3 protein: CASRPGQGSNSPLHF
CDR3 DNA: TGTGCCAGCAGACCGGGACAGGGATCTAATTCACCCCTCCACTTT